This T cell receptor beta chain was found in a study of T cell responses to AZD1222 COVID-19 vaccine. Study-wide results and caveats: Only 5 or 6 AZD1222 recipients tested seropositive at baseline. Repertoire sampling occurred only after the peak T cell response.

Generated by immunoSEQ multiplex PCR, the TCRdb table keeps only in-frame clones and is missing some. Of about 140,000 clones listed, around 90% are singletons. This CDR3 is built from 16 residues. Germline V gives CDR1 SGHVS, CDR2 FNYEAQ. V lost 5 bases and J 7 bases, leaving 20 bases between the germline ends. On this clone: Antigen unknown.

The specimen comprised peripheral blood, sampled 28 days after the second AZD1222 dose. The chain links TRBV7-6 to TRBJ2-2; D may be TRBD1 (8 bases). This TCR was sampled from an adult who received the AZD1222 COVID-19 vaccine. The CDR3 sequence: CASSPPRTGRDGELFF. The CDR3 DNA follows: TGTGCCAGCAGCCCCCCCCGGACAGGGAGGGACGGGGAGCTGTTTTTT.